These T cell receptor beta chains were read from a single sample in a study of T cell responses to AZD1222 COVID-19 vaccine. Produced via immunoSEQ multiplex PCR; TCRdb's table is partial and in-frame only. The profile covers 43,000 or so clones, with roughly 88% appearing a single time and 37% taken by the ten largest. Sequenced here: peripheral blood, sampled 28 days after the second AZD1222 dose. All receptors derive from an adult who received the AZD1222 COVID-19 vaccine. Each CDR3 is given with its conserved first and last residue. A D gene is named only where the DNA matches it firmly. Part of the rows lack a size; the others show once, few, many or a class for expanded clones.

d_call: -
v_call: TRBV7-2
cdr3_length: 15
j_call: TRBJ2-1
clone_size: -
cdr3_aa: CASSLARAAYNEQFF
cdr3_nt: TGTGCCAGCAGCTTAGCTAGAGCGGCCTACAATGAGCAGTTCTTC

d_call: TRBD2
v_call: TRBV7-2
cdr3_length: 16
j_call: TRBJ2-1
clone_size: -
cdr3_aa: CASSLRRGDSYNEQFF
cdr3_nt: TGTGCCAGCAGCTTACGGCGGGGGGACTCCTACAATGAGCAGTTCTTC

d_call: -
v_call: TRBV10-3
cdr3_length: 12
j_call: TRBJ2-7
clone_size: -
cdr3_aa: CAISLVSGEQYF
cdr3_nt: TGTGCCATCAGTCTGGTTTCGGGTGAGCAGTACTTC

d_call: -
v_call: TRBV4-3
cdr3_length: 14
j_call: TRBJ1-5
clone_size: -
cdr3_aa: CASSQDLGNQPQHF
cdr3_nt: TGCGCCAGCAGCCAAGATCTAGGGAATCAGCCCCAGCATTTT

d_call: -
v_call: TRBV20-1
cdr3_length: 14
j_call: TRBJ2-1
clone_size: -
cdr3_aa: CSASVGVAYNEQFF
cdr3_nt: TGCAGTGCCAGTGTAGGGGTAGCGTACAATGAGCAGTTCTTC

d_call: -
v_call: TRBV7-9
cdr3_length: 12
j_call: TRBJ2-7
clone_size: -
cdr3_aa: CASSLDAYEQYF
cdr3_nt: TGTGCCAGCAGCTTAGATGCCTACGAGCAGTACTTC

d_call: -
v_call: TRBV19
cdr3_length: 15
j_call: TRBJ2-2
clone_size: -
cdr3_aa: CASSTRGSTTGELFF
cdr3_nt: TGTGCCAGTAGTACTCGGGGCTCGACCACCGGGGAGCTGTTTTTT

d_call: -
v_call: TRBV5-4
cdr3_length: 17
j_call: TRBJ1-3
clone_size: -
cdr3_aa: CASSLAGGAYSGNTIYF
cdr3_nt: TGTGCCAGCAGCTTGGCGGGTGGGGCCTACTCTGGAAACACCATATATTTT

d_call: -
v_call: TRBV5-1
cdr3_length: 15
j_call: TRBJ2-3
clone_size: once
cdr3_aa: CASSLAGRGTDTQYF
cdr3_nt: TGCGCCAGCAGCTTGGCCGGCAGGGGCACAGATACGCAGTATTTT

d_call: TRBD1
v_call: TRBV7-9
cdr3_length: 15
j_call: TRBJ2-5
clone_size: -
cdr3_aa: CASSTRTGLQETQYF
cdr3_nt: TGTGCCAGCAGCACCAGGACAGGGTTACAAGAGACCCAGTACTTC

d_call: -
v_call: TRBV27
cdr3_length: 15
j_call: TRBJ2-3
clone_size: once
cdr3_aa: CASNKVAASTDTQYF
cdr3_nt: TGTGCCAGCAACAAGGTAGCCGCTAGCACAGATACGCAGTATTTT

d_call: TRBD2
v_call: TRBV5-4
cdr3_length: 17
j_call: TRBJ2-1
clone_size: -
cdr3_aa: CASSRGQGAGAGNEQFF
cdr3_nt: TGTGCCAGCAGCCGCGGCCAGGGAGCGGGGGCCGGAAATGAGCAGTTCTTC

d_call: -
v_call: TRBV7-2
cdr3_length: 14
j_call: TRBJ1-2
clone_size: -
cdr3_aa: CASSVGRGSYGYTF
cdr3_nt: TGTGCCAGCAGCGTAGGGAGGGGAAGCTATGGCTACACCTTC